The source of this TCR beta chain is a study of blood T cell repertoires in COVID-19. Background on the study: Samples of COVID-19 (acute and convalescent) were obtained from the United States, Italy and Spain.

Each recovered donor of Cohort 3 presented with two negative PCRs, clearance, or symptom resolution. From germline, CDR1 is LGHDT and CDR2 YNNKEL (reference sequence). The V gene lost 4 bases and the J gene lost 5 bases, with 9 bases spanning the gap. The CDR3 is made up of 12 amino acids. As originally analysed: Amplification of reference gene primers was used by the study to estimate nucleated cell counts. The protocol was immunoSEQ multiplex PCR, while the TCRdb copy is restricted to in-frame clones and leaves out a portion. D and trimming come from the DNA, and the V and J calls and clone size come from that table. This sample carries 110,000 to 150,000 clones, roughly 88% of them seen once, and the ten largest clones take roughly 4%.

The chain has TRBV3-1 (or the pseudogene TRBV3-2) and TRBJ2-7; D gene unclear. Sequencing input: PBMCs or T cells enriched from blood (not recorded which). This TCR derives from a man in his fifties who had recovered from COVID-19. The CDR3 spells CASSLQLHEQYF. DNA of the CDR3: TGTGCCAGCAGCCTCCAACTCCACGAGCAGTACTTC.